A single sample is the source of the 5 T cell receptor beta chains below, sequenced in a study of response to subunit inactivated influenza vaccine. From the RT-PCR reads, TCRdb called clonotypes with MiXCR, one entry per CDR3 protein. Found here are approximately 680,000 distinct CDR3 sequences, less than 20% of them singletons; the top ten hold around a tenth. The specimen comprised PBMCs from blood, sampled roughly 12 days after vaccination. The receptor set was obtained from a man aged 50-60 years who received an inactivated influenza vaccine.

The CDR3 loop reads CASSPQRAPNEQFF. Here the CDR3 DNA reads TGTGCCAGCAGCCCTCAGAGGGCACCCAATGAGCAGTTCTTC. The chain links TRBV7-2 to TRBJ2-1, with D possibly being TRBD2 (5 bases). V gave up 5 bases and J gave up 6 bases, with 14 bases separating them. This CDR3 region has 14 residues. Germline V gene sequence: CDR1 SGHTA, CDR2 FQGNSA.

V gene TRBV4-3 combines with J gene TRBJ2-7; 7 nucleotides line up with TRBD1. V was pared by 0 bases and J by 3 bases, with 11 bases of the junction left unmatched. Germline CDR1 is LGHNA and CDR2 is YSLEER. This CDR3 is 17 amino acids long. The CDR3 sequence: CASSQEPAPDRVYEQYF. The CDR3 bases are TGCGCCAGCAGCCAAGAACCCGCCCCTGACAGGGTCTACGAGCAGTACTTC.

This clonotype was seen more than once but under ten times. The chain recombines TRBV6-5 with TRBJ2-3; the D gene is possibly TRBD2 (6 bases). The CDR3 is 18 amino acids. Germline V gene data show CDR1 as MNHEY and CDR2 as SVGAGI. V gave up 0 bases and J gave up 2 bases, with 18 bases separating them. The CDR3 sequence is CASSYSRDSVRDTDTQYF. For the CDR3, the DNA is TGTGCCAGCAGTTACTCGAGGGACTCAGTGAGGGACACAGATACGCAGTATTTT.

The rearrangement uses TRBV5-1 and TRBJ1-1; D remains ambiguous. V was pared by 4 bases and J by 8 bases, with 15 bases between. CDR3 length: 13 amino acids. The germline CDR1 and CDR2 sequences are SGHRS and YFSETQ. CDR3: CASSPVAGWEAFF. CDR3 coding DNA: TGCGCCAGCAGCCCCGTTGCGGGTTGGGAAGCTTTCTTT.

This clonotype was seen a few times. The J gene is TRBJ2-3, the V gene TRBV20-1; TRBD2 matches 12 bases. V gave up 4 bases and J gave up 4 bases; unmatched junction bases: 3. Germline assignment: CDR1 DFQATT and CDR2 SNEGSKA (reference sequence). The CDR3 spans 14 residues. CDR3 coding DNA: TGCAGTGCTAACCCTAGCGGGAGGGCAGATACGCAGTATTTT. This translates into CSANPSGRADTQYF.